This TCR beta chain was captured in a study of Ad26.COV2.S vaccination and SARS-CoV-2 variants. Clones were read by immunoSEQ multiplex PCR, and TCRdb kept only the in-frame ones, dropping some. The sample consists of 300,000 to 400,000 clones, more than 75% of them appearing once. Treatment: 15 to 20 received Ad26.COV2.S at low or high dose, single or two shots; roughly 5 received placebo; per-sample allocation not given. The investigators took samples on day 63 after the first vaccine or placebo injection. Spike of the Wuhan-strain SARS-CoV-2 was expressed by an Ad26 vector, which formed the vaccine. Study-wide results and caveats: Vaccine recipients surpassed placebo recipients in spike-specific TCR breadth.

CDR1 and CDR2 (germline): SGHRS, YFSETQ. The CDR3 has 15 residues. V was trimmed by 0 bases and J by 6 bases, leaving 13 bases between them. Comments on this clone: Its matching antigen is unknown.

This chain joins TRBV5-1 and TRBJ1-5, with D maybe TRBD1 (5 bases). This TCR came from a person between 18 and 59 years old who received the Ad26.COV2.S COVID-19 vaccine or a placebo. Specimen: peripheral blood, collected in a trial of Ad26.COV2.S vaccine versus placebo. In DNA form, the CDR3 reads TGCGCCAGCAGCTTGGCCGGGGCGGCGGGTCAGCCCCAGCATTTT. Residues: CASSLAGAAGQPQHF.